The 27 T cell receptor beta chains presented below share a single source sample, sequenced in a study of T cells in Graves' hyperthyroidism and ophthalmopathy. From RNA transcripts, TCR beta CDR3 regions were amplified. The HTBI set primed first-round TCR CDR3 RT-PCR. TCRdb re-derived calls from the multiplex PCR reads in MiXCR, one entry per CDR3 protein. The sample holds 480,000 or so distinct CDR3 sequences, over 45% seen once. Sequencing used peripheral blood or thyroid tissue (not recorded which). The receptors originated from an adult woman with Graves' disease, either hyperthyroidism or ophthalmopathy (not recorded which).

This clonotype has a handful of counts. The chain is built from TRBV7-3 and TRBJ2-7; TRBD2 matches at 8 bases. The length of the CDR3 is 15 residues. J lost 3 bases, V lost 2 bases, and 6 bases had no gene match. Germline CDR1 is SGHTA and CDR2 is FQGTGA. The CDR3 coding sequence is TGTGCCAGCAGCTTATCTAGCGGGCCCTTCTACGAGCAGTACTTC. As protein: CASSLSSGPFYEQYF.

This rearrangement joins TRBV24-1 to TRBJ2-5; 7 nucleotides match TRBD2. The germline V gene encodes CDR1 KGHDR and CDR2 SFDVKD. This CDR3 region has 13 residues. Unmatched junction bases numbered 5, after V lost 5 bases and J lost 6 bases. CDR3 sequence: CATSALGGKTQYF. The CDR3 DNA sequence: TGTGCCACCAGTGCCCTGGGGGGGAAGACCCAGTACTTC.

The sample holds a few counts of this clonotype. This chain connects TRBV10-3 to TRBJ2-1; D gene uncertain. The germline gives CDR1 ENHRY, CDR2 SYGVKD. V lost 7 bases and J lost 5, with 18 bases in between. This CDR3 contains 15 residues. CDR3: CAITDGQKGNNEQFF. CDR3 DNA sequence: TGTGCCATCACGGACGGGCAGAAAGGGAACAATGAGCAGTTCTTC.

The sample holds many counts of this clonotype. The CDR3 is CASSSRPSYEQYF. The CDR3 region has the DNA TGTGCCAGCAGCTCCAGGCCATCTTACGAGCAGTACTTC. This chain connects TRBV7-2 to TRBJ2-7, with D unclear. This CDR3 spans 13 amino acids. V lost 4 bases, J lost 4 bases, and 11 bases lay in between. From germline, CDR1 is SGHTA and CDR2 FQGNSA.

This clonotype has ten or more counts. The chain has TRBV7-2 and TRBJ1-4; D is undetermined. The V end was cut by 5 bases, the J end by 0 bases, with 4 bases between. The CDR3 is made up of 13 amino acids. Germline V lookup: CDR1 SGHTA, CDR2 FQGNSA. DNA for the CDR3: TGTGCCAGCAGCGGGGCAACTAATGAAAAACTGTTTTTT. Protein sequence: CASSGATNEKLFF.

This chain links TRBV29-1 with TRBJ2-6, with 8 bases matching TRBD1. The CDR3 consists of 16 residues. The V segment lost 4 bases and the J segment 0 bases; nucleotides outside the gene matches: 5. Per germline, CDR1 SQVTM and CDR2 ANQGSEA. DNA for the CDR3: TGCAGCGTTGCAGGGGACAGGAGCTCTGGGGCCAACGTCCTGACTTTC. Protein product: CSVAGDRSSGANVLTF.

Ten or more counts support this clonotype. This chain links TRBV2 with TRBJ1-6; TRBD1 is a possible D gene (5 bases). Germline V gene sequence: CDR1 SNHLY, CDR2 FYNNEI. V was cut by 8 bases and J by 6 bases, with 14 bases left in between. CDR3 length: 14 residues. DNA for the CDR3: TGTGCCAGCGGTGGAGAAAGGGGTAATTCACCCCTCCACTTT. This translates into CASGGERGNSPLHF.

The V call is TRBV2, the J call TRBJ1-4; 7 bases line up with TRBD1. Germline V gives CDR1 SNHLY, CDR2 FYNNEI. V shed 2 bases and J 6 bases; nucleotides not matched to a gene: 3. This CDR3 region has 14 residues. The CDR3 here is CASSETGQDEKLFF. DNA of the CDR3: TGTGCCAGCAGTGAAACCGGACAGGATGAAAAACTGTTTTTT.

This clonotype was recorded at least ten times. The chain joins TRBV29-1 to TRBJ1-2, with TRBD1 matching 10 bases. The CDR3 sequence is 13 residues long. Per the germline V gene, CDR1 is SQVTM and CDR2 is ANQGSEA. With 6 bases clipped from V and 4 bases from J, the junction kept 5 bases outside the gene matches. This CDR3 is CSVRDRGTYGYTF. The CDR3 DNA sequence: TGCAGCGTCCGGGACAGGGGAACCTATGGCTACACCTTC. Filled out from reference TRBV29-1 and TRBJ1-2, the complete variable domain reads SAVISQKPSRDICQRGTSLTIQCQVDSQVTMMFWYRQQPGQSLTLIATANQGSEATYESGFVIDKFPISRPNLTFSTLTVSNMSPEDSSIYLCSVRDRGTYGYTFGSGTRLTVV.

V gene TRBV6-1 combines with J gene TRBJ2-7, with D possibly matching TRBD1 (6 bases). This CDR3 is 13 amino acids long. CDR1 is MNHNS and CDR2 is SASEGT in the germline V gene. Trimming cost V 7 bases and J 0 bases, with 10 bases left between them. The CDR3 is CASIGTSSYEQYF. The CDR3, as DNA: TGTGCCAGCATAGGGACATCCTCCTACGAGCAGTACTTC.

V is TRBV25-1 and J is TRBJ2-5; 8 bases agree with TRBD1. The CDR3 is 15 amino acids. The germline V gene encodes CDR1 MGHDK and CDR2 SYGVNS. The junction had 7 bases not matched to a gene; V was cut back by 2 bases and J by 5 bases. CDR3 nucleotide sequence: TGTGCCAGCAGTGAACGGGCAGGGGGCCGGGAGACCCAGTACTTC. The encoded protein is CASSERAGGRETQYF.

This clonotype appeared many times. This sequence joins TRBV4-2 and TRBJ1-5; possibly TRBD1 for D (5 bases). Germline V gene sequence: CDR1 LGHNA, CDR2 YNFKEQ. This CDR3 is 14 amino acids long. Trimming left V 4 bases short and J 5 bases short, with 12 bases between. For the CDR3, the DNA is TGTGCCAGCAGCCCAGGGCAGGGCCATCAGCCCCAGCATTTT. Translation gives CASSPGQGHQPQHF.

This clonotype showed up many times. V gene TRBV6-1 combines with J gene TRBJ1-2, with D possibly matching TRBD1 (5 bases). This CDR3 spans 16 amino acids. Trimming shortened V by 7 bases and J by 4 bases, and 22 bases separated the two germline ends. From germline, CDR1 is MNHNS and CDR2 SASEGT. CDR3 nucleotide sequence: TGTGCCAGCACCGGGAGTTATTCGGGACCAGGCTATGGCTACACCTTC. This codes for CASTGSYSGPGYGYTF.

V is TRBV5-6 and J is TRBJ2-7; 8 nucleotides line up with TRBD1. V dropped 4 bases and J dropped 4; count of bases not matched to a gene: 10. This CDR3 comprises 15 residues. Germline V gene sequence: CDR1 SGHDT, CDR2 YYEEEE. This CDR3 reads CASSPRQGIQYEQYF. The CDR3 nucleotides read TGTGCCAGCAGCCCTAGACAGGGGATTCAATACGAGCAGTACTTC.

This clonotype appeared many times. The chain couples TRBV7-2 to TRBJ1-6, with D uncertain. Germline assignment: CDR1 SGHTA and CDR2 FQGNSA. Trimming left V 4 bases short and J 8 bases short, with 3 bases between. The CDR3 is made up of 11 amino acids. CDR3 in amino acids: CASSSDSPLHF. CDR3 in DNA: TGTGCCAGCAGCTCCGATTCACCCCTCCACTTT.

This clonotype has a handful of counts. The chain joins TRBV7-9 to TRBJ1-2; the match to TRBD1 covers 7 bases. The germline CDR1 and CDR2 sequences are SEHNR and FQNEAQ (reference sequence). The CDR3 loop spans 16 amino acids. With 5 bases clipped from V and 2 bases from J, the junction kept 11 bases outside the gene matches. CDR3: CASSPDGTALNYGYTF. The CDR3 nucleotides are TGTGCCAGCAGCCCAGACGGGACAGCTCTAAACTATGGCTACACCTTC. The full variable domain, rest sourced from reference TRBV7-9 and TRBJ1-2, is DTGVSQNPRHKITKRGQNVTFRCDPISEHNRLYWYRQTLGQGPEFLTYFQNEAQLEKSRLLSDRFSAERPKGSFSTLEIQRTEQGDSAMYLCASSPDGTALNYGYTFGSGTRLTVV.

The chain joins TRBV7-8 to TRBJ2-7; tentatively, D is TRBD2 (6 bases). With 5 bases removed from V and 6 bases from J, the gap between germline ends came to 14 bases. Germline V gene sequence: CDR1 SGHVS, CDR2 FQNEAQ. The CDR3 runs 13 residues. The CDR3 sequence is CASSVLTGVEQYF. The CDR3 coding sequence is TGTGCCAGCAGCGTGCTGACGGGAGTCGAGCAGTACTTC.

The V and J genes are TRBV15 and TRBJ1-2, with D maybe TRBD1 (5 bases). V was cut by 3 bases and J by 0 bases, with 11 bases left in between. This CDR3 has 15 residues. The V gene's germline CDR1 is LNHNV and CDR2 YYDKDF (reference sequence). Here the CDR3 DNA reads TGTGCCACCAGCAGTTACGGGGGTTCTAACTATGGCTACACCTTC. This encodes CATSSYGGSNYGYTF. Looking up the rest from reference TRBV15 and TRBJ1-2 gives the full variable domain: DAMVIQNPRYQVTQFGKPVTLSCSQTLNHNVMYWYQQKSSQAPKLLFHYYDKDFNNEADTPDNFQSRRPNTSFCFLDIRSPGLGDTAMYLCATSSYGGSNYGYTFGSGTRLTVV.

The sample holds a few counts of this clonotype. This sequence joins TRBV14 and TRBJ1-2; D call uncertain. Germline V gene data show CDR1 as SGHDN and CDR2 as FVKESK. The CDR3 totals 13 residues. V dropped 0 bases and J dropped 7 bases, with 9 bases sitting between them. The CDR3 DNA follows: TGTGCCAGCAGCCAAGATCAAGCCGGTGGCTACACCTTC. It specifies CASSQDQAGGYTF. The full variable domain, with the rest looked up from reference TRBV14 and TRBJ1-2, is EAGVTQFPSHSVIEKGQTVTLRCDPISGHDNLYWYRRVMGKEIKFLLHFVKESKQDESGMPNNRFLAERTGGTYSTLKVQPAELEDSGVYFCASSQDQAGGYTFGSGTRLTVV.

J is TRBJ1-6 and V is TRBV10-2; D may be TRBD1 (6 bases). The length of the CDR3 is 14 residues. The V end lost 2 bases, the J end lost 7 bases, and 9 bases lay between the germline ends. The germline V gene encodes CDR1 WSHSY and CDR2 SAAADI. Here the CDR3 reads CASSETGYNSPLHF. The DNA of the CDR3 is TGCGCCAGCAGTGAGACAGGGTACAATTCACCCCTCCACTTT.

This clonotype turned up a few times. The J gene is TRBJ1-1, the V gene TRBV7-8, with D maybe TRBD1 (6 bases). V was clipped by 5 bases and J by 3 bases, with 19 bases between them. Per the germline V gene, CDR1 is SGHVS and CDR2 is FQNEAQ. The CDR3 is 16 residues long. The CDR3 coding sequence is TGTGCCAGCAGCGCCCGAGGGGGGCTGGGACACACTGAAGCTTTCTTT. Translation: CASSARGGLGHTEAFF.

This clonotype was counted ten times or more. CDR3 DNA: TGCGCCAGCAGCTTGGGGGACAGCTCCAATCAGCCCCAGCATTTT. Its translation is CASSLGDSSNQPQHF. The V call is TRBV5-1, the J call TRBJ1-5; 7 bases fit TRBD1. The CDR3 totals 15 residues. V was pared by 0 bases and J by 3 bases, with 3 bases of the junction left unmatched. Germline CDR1 and CDR2: SGHRS and YFSETQ.

The chain employs TRBV19 and TRBJ2-6; a possible D gene is TRBD1 (6 bases). The CDR3 is 21 residues long. In germline, CDR1 is LNHDA, CDR2 SQIVND (reference sequence). Trimming pared 9 bases from V and 1 base from J, leaving 31 bases between. In nucleotides, the CDR3 is TGTGCCAGCCAACTAGTAGGAAGAGACAGGCGGACGGGGTCTGGGGCCAACGTCCTGACTTTC. Amino acid sequence: CASQLVGRDRRTGSGANVLTF. The whole variable domain, filled in from reference TRBV19 and TRBJ2-6, reads DGGITQSPKYLFRKEGQNVTLSCEQNLNHDAMYWYRQDPGQGLRLIYYSQIVNDFQKGDIAEGYSVSREKKESFPLTVTSAQKNPTAFYLCASQLVGRDRRTGSGANVLTFGAGSRLTVL.

The rearrangement links TRBV20-1 to TRBJ1-5, with 8 positions matching TRBD1. V dropped 0 bases and J dropped 7; count of bases not matched to a gene: 8. CDR3 length equals 15 residues. Germline V gene sequence: CDR1 DFQATT, CDR2 SNEGSKA (reference sequence). The CDR3 nucleotides read TGCAGTGCTAGAGACGTGGACAGGGAGGAGCAGCCCCAGCATTTT. Translation: CSARDVDREEQPQHF.

V gene TRBV20-1 combines with J gene TRBJ2-2, with a weak D call TRBD2 (5 bases). This CDR3 spans 13 amino acids. CDR1 and CDR2 (germline): DFQATT, SNEGSKA (reference sequence). Trimming removed 4 bases from V and 1 base from J, with 7 bases in between. The CDR3 nucleotides are TGCAGTGCTATCGGGGAGAACACCGGGGAGCTGTTTTTT. Translating it yields CSAIGENTGELFF.

The rearrangement joins TRBV7-6 to TRBJ1-3; D unclear. The V end was cut by 4 bases, the J end by 2 bases, with 18 bases between. Germline assignment: CDR1 SGHVS and CDR2 FNYEAQ. The CDR3 length is 17 residues. CDR3 in amino acids: CASSSPSTGRAGNTIYF. The CDR3 DNA reads TGTGCCAGCAGCTCCCCCTCAACGGGTCGGGCTGGAAACACCATATATTTT.

The rearrangement uses TRBV7-9 and TRBJ2-7; D is possibly TRBD2 (6 bases). This CDR3 spans 16 amino acids. Trimming took 5 bases from V and 2 from J, leaving 19 bases between them. Germline CDR1 SEHNR, CDR2 FQNEAQ (reference sequence). CDR3 sequence reads: CASSPPSGENPYEQYF. CDR3 bases: TGTGCCAGCAGCCCGCCCTCGGGGGAGAACCCCTACGAGCAGTACTTC.